The 18 T cell receptor beta chains given below trace back to one sample, sequenced in a study of beta chain features in type 1 diabetes. All of the isolated RNA was reverse transcribed, so expressed TCRB transcripts were sequenced. The protocol was immunoSEQ multiplex PCR, while the TCRdb copy is restricted to in-frame clones and leaves out a portion. In the table there are some 900,000 clones, roughly 16% of which are singletons. What was sequenced was naive CD4+ T cells from blood. The source of these receptors is a woman between 18 and 30 years old in good health.

Only a few counts were recorded for this clone. The chain links TRBV7-3 to TRBJ2-1; a possible D gene is TRBD2 (6 bases). The CDR3 length is 13 residues. Trimming cost V 1 base and J 6 bases, with 7 bases left between them. The germline V gene has CDR1 SGHTA and CDR2 FQGTGA. The CDR3 is CASSLRLVNEQFF. The DNA of the CDR3 is TGTGCCAGCAGCTTAAGACTAGTCAATGAGCAGTTCTTC.

This clone was found a few times. The chain carries TRBV18 and TRBJ1-3, with D unresolved. In germline, CDR1 is KGHSH, CDR2 LQKENI. The V end lost 6 bases, the J end lost 0 bases, and 6 bases lay between the germline ends. CDR3 length equals 13 residues. The CDR3 reads CASSALSGNTIYF. The CDR3, as DNA: TGTGCCAGCTCGGCCCTCTCTGGAAACACCATATATTTT.

In its sample, this clone was seen a few times. The same CDR3 arises from other DNA sequences in this sample as well. CDR3 loop: CASSLGTGGTDTQYF. DNA for the CDR3: TGTGCCAGCAGCTTAGGTACAGGGGGCACAGATACGCAGTATTTT. The rearrangement links TRBV11-2 to TRBJ2-3; TRBD1 matches at 7 bases. This CDR3 is built from 15 residues. Trimming took 1 base from V and 1 from J; bases not matched to a gene: 2. CDR1 is SGHAT and CDR2 is FQNNGV in the germline V gene.

Only a few counts were recorded for this clone. The chain is built from TRBV11-3 and TRBJ2-7, with TRBD1 matching over 8 bases. V lost 5 bases, J lost 4 bases, and 7 bases stayed unmatched. This CDR3 comprises 14 residues. Per germline, CDR1 SGHNT and CDR2 YENEEA. The CDR3 DNA follows: TGTGCCAGCAGCCCCGGACAGGGCGGGTACGAGCAGTACTTC. Translation gives CASSPGQGGYEQYF.

The rearrangement uses TRBV27 and TRBJ2-1, with a weak D call TRBD2 (5 bases). The CDR3 contains 15 residues. The V end lost 7 bases, the J end lost 1 base, and 14 bases lay between the germline ends. CDR1 and CDR2 (germline): MNHEY, SMNVEV (reference sequence). The CDR3 DNA reads as TGTGCCAGCACTCCCCGCCGGGGTTCCTACAATGAGCAGTTCTTC. Translation: CASTPRRGSYNEQFF.

The CDR3 loop is CASRLGTGHDLNEKLFF. The CDR3 DNA follows: TGTGCCAGCAGACTCGGGACAGGGCACGACCTTAATGAAAAACTGTTTTTT. The rearrangement joins TRBV4-2 to TRBJ1-4; 9 bases line up with TRBD1. V was clipped by 6 bases and J by 4 bases; unmatched bases: 12. The CDR3 covers 17 residues. Per the germline V gene, CDR1 is LGHNA and CDR2 is YNFKEQ.

In its sample, this clone was seen a few times. The chain combines TRBV28 with TRBJ1-2; D not resolved. Germline V lookup: CDR1 MDHEN, CDR2 SYDVKM. Trimming shortened V by 8 bases and J by 4 bases, and 14 bases separated the two germline ends. The CDR3 has 13 residues. The CDR3 nucleotides are TGTGCCAGCGGCAATATAGGGTCCTATGGCTACACCTTC. Its translation: CASGNIGSYGYTF.

This clone was found a few times. V usage is TRBV7-2 and J usage is TRBJ1-2; a possible D gene is TRBD1 (5 bases). Per germline, CDR1 SGHTA and CDR2 FQGNSA. The CDR3 runs 16 residues. Between the trimmed V and J ends, which lost 6 bases and 5 bases, there was a span of 22 bases. CDR3 sequence (DNA): TGTGCCAGCAGACCACGACCGGGACTCAAGGTTTATGGCTACACCTTC. This encodes CASRPRPGLKVYGYTF.

This clone came up a few times. The chain uses TRBV4-2 and TRBJ2-7, with 12 bases lining up with TRBD2. Germline trimming cut 0 bases from V and 4 bases from J; bases unmatched to any gene: 16. The CDR3 totals 20 residues. Germline V gene data show CDR1 as LGHNA and CDR2 as YNFKEQ. The CDR3 sequence: CASSQDPPVRLTSGSYEQYF. CDR3 coding DNA: TGTGCCAGCAGCCAAGATCCTCCGGTCCGTCTGACTAGCGGGAGTTACGAGCAGTACTTC.

This clone has more than one count but fewer than ten. V usage is TRBV6-5 and J usage is TRBJ1-2; tentatively, D is TRBD1 (6 bases). The CDR3 is 14 residues long. Trimming shortened V by 7 bases and J by 6 bases, and 18 bases separated the two germline ends. Germline V gene sequence: CDR1 MNHEY, CDR2 SVGAGI. CDR3 sequence (DNA): TGTGCCAGCACGAGACCCGGGACACTCCATGGCTACACCTTC. Protein product: CASTRPGTLHGYTF.

This sequence joins TRBV4-3 and TRBJ1-2; a possible D gene is TRBD1 (6 bases). The germline CDR1 and CDR2 sequences are LGHNA and YSLEER. The CDR3 runs 19 residues. The ends were cut back, 1 base at V and 2 bases at J, with 23 bases in the middle. DNA for the CDR3: TGCGCCAGCAGCCAAGCCACGTGGAACCACAGGGATCCAAACTATGGCTACACCTTC. Translated, it gives CASSQATWNHRDPNYGYTF.

Turning to this clone: This same CDR3 is encoded by further DNA sequences in the sample. The V and J genes are TRBV6-1 and TRBJ2-7; 7 bases align to TRBD1. The V gene end was trimmed by 6 bases and the J gene end by 1 base; junction bases not matched to a gene: 3. The germline V gene encodes CDR1 MNHNS and CDR2 SASEGT. This CDR3 has 13 residues. This chain's CDR3 is CASRPGQSYEQYF. In DNA form, the CDR3 reads TGTGCCAGCAGGCCGGGACAGTCCTACGAGCAGTACTTC.

This clone was observed a few times. The rearrangement links TRBV27 to TRBJ2-5; D gene uncertain. In germline, CDR1 is MNHEY, CDR2 SMNVEV (reference sequence). The ends were cut back, 2 bases at V and 3 bases at J, with 7 bases in the middle. The CDR3 extends over 13 amino acids. The CDR3 region has the DNA TGTGCCAGCAGTTTAAGGCTGAAAGAGACCCAGTACTTC. Translated: CASSLRLKETQYF.

This clone appeared a few times. This sequence joins TRBV6-6 and TRBJ1-1; D uncertain. The germline CDR1 and CDR2 sequences are MNHNY and SVGAGI (reference sequence). Trimming stripped 6 bases from V and 4 bases from J, with 18 bases between. CDR3 size: 15 residues. CDR3 region: CASRYTTARGTEAFF. CDR3 nucleotides: TGTGCCAGCAGGTATACGACTGCCCGGGGCACTGAAGCTTTCTTT.

The chain recombines TRBV28 with TRBJ1-5, with 7 positions matching TRBD1. The junction had 2 bases not matched to a gene; V was cut back by 2 bases and J by 7 bases. CDR1 is MDHEN and CDR2 is SYDVKM in the germline V gene. The CDR3 is made up of 13 amino acids. In DNA form, the CDR3 reads TGTGCCAGCAGTTTAGAGGACAGGCAGCCCCAGCATTTT. Protein sequence: CASSLEDRQPQHF.

This clone was counted only a few times. The junction shows a germline mismatch at one end, possibly a read error. The chain uses TRBV7-6 and TRBJ2-3; 7 nucleotides match TRBD2. This CDR3 contains 15 residues. CDR1 and CDR2 (germline): SGHVS, FNYEAQ. The CDR3 here is CASSLGGRVTDAQYF. The DNA of the CDR3 is TGTGCCAGCAGCTTAGGCGGGAGAGTGACAGATGCGCAGTATTTT.

In this sample, this clone turned up a few times. This sample also contains other DNA sequences that code for the same CDR3. This chain joins TRBV28 and TRBJ2-3; no definite D call. The CDR3 sequence is 13 residues long. V was cut by 4 bases and J by 2 bases, with 7 bases left in between. Germline CDR1 MDHEN, CDR2 SYDVKM. CDR3 coding DNA: TGTGCCAGCAGTTCCCCATCCACAGATACGCAGTATTTT. Translation: CASSSPSTDTQYF.

V gene TRBV29-1 combines with J gene TRBJ2-7; tentative D call: TRBD2 (5 bases). The CDR3 spans 12 residues. V gave up 4 bases and J gave up 5 bases, with 12 bases separating them. The germline V gene encodes CDR1 SQVTM and CDR2 ANQGSEA. This chain's CDR3 is CSVVGSQDEQYF. The DNA for the CDR3 is TGCAGCGTTGTGGGGAGCCAGGACGAGCAGTACTTC.